Given below is one TCR beta chain in context. The data belong to a study of T cell responses to AZD1222 COVID-19 vaccine. Study at large: Second doses that came at about 4 or about 12 weeks were put together.

Germline V CDR1 and CDR2: LGHDT, YNNKEL (reference sequence). Trimming pared 1 base from V and 0 bases from J, leaving 15 bases between. The CDR3 sequence is 18 residues long. The method was immunoSEQ multiplex PCR; TCRdb's version includes in-frame clones alone and lacks a portion of them. The repertoire has roughly 120,000 clones, 70% to 90% of them found once; the top ten carry about 6.2%. Sequences were derived from peripheral blood, sampled on day 0 of AZD1222 vaccination. The gene calls are TRBV3-1 (or the pseudogene TRBV3-2) and TRBJ1-4; D is undetermined. The TCR sequence derives from an adult in good health. The CDR3, as DNA: TGTGCCAGCAGCCAAGCTTATCCCGGAATTGCAACTAATGAAAAACTGTTTTTT. The encoded protein is CASSQAYPGIATNEKLFF.